This T cell receptor (beta chain) was recorded in a study of blood T cell repertoires in COVID-19. Study-level background: Spain, Italy and the United States supplied samples that represented acute and convalescent COVID-19. From T cells, B-cell-depleted T cells, or PBMCs came the material, which was cDNA or gDNA.

With 6 bases removed from V and 3 bases from J, the gap between germline ends came to 15 bases. This CDR3 has 15 residues. Germline assignment: CDR1 LNHDA and CDR2 SQIVND (reference sequence). Study processing details: From reference gene primer amplification, estimates of nucleated cell counts were derived. Assay used: immunoSEQ multiplex PCR; TCRdb lists only in-frame clones, some missing. V and J calls and clone size follow that table, whereas D and trimming were derived from the DNA. The sample lists more than 85,000 clones; 65% to 90% were seen once. Specimen: peripheral blood. This chain joins TRBV19 and TRBJ1-5; perhaps TRBD1 as D (5 bases). The sequence was collected from a woman aged 60-70 years with acute or convalescent COVID-19. The CDR3 loop is CASRFQGFVNQPQHF. As DNA, the CDR3 is TGTGCCAGTAGGTTCCAGGGCTTTGTCAATCAGCCCCAGCATTTT.